One and the same sample provided the 23 T cell receptor beta chains below, sequenced in a study of blood T cells in healthy people across ages. Together with a sample-barcoded 5' primer, a J-beta primer mix was included in a second PCR lasting roughly 6 to 12 cycles. A single record per CDR3 protein comes from TCRdb applying MiXCR to the 5' RACE reads. The data hold some 1.6 million distinct CDR3 sequences, with almost 35% observed a single time. Material: blood. The receptors stem from a woman in her thirties in good health.

This clonotype showed up just a few times. This chain uses TRBV7-9 with TRBJ2-7; D is unclear. Trimming removed 0 bases from V and 5 bases from J, with 14 bases in between. Germline V gives CDR1 SEHNR, CDR2 FQNEAQ (reference sequence). This CDR3 has 15 amino acids. Here the CDR3 DNA reads TGTGCCAGCAGCTTAGCCTTCCCGGTGGTAGACGAGCAGTACTTC. This encodes CASSLAFPVVDEQYF.

This clonotype was counted only a few times. The genes are TRBV7-2 and TRBJ2-1, with 14 bases lining up with TRBD2. V shed 6 bases, J shed 14 bases, and the junction held 9 bases outside the gene matches. Germline V CDR1 and CDR2: SGHTA, FQGNSA. This CDR3 is built from 14 residues. Written as DNA, the CDR3 is TGTGCCAGCAGACCCGGGACTAGCGGGGGTGTGGAGTTCTTC. Translated, it gives CASRPGTSGGVEFF.

The chain couples TRBV11-1 to TRBJ2-1; 8 nucleotides line up with TRBD2. This CDR3 has 17 amino acids. Germline V gene lookup returns CDR1 SGHAT and CDR2 FQDESV (reference sequence). J gave up 0 bases and V 6 bases, and 10 bases lay outside the gene matches. CDR3 coding DNA: TGTGCCAGCAGGGGTGAGGGACTAGATACCTCCTACAATGAGCAGTTCTTC. Translating gives CASRGEGLDTSYNEQFF.

This clonotype was seen many times. The chain couples TRBV29-1 to TRBJ2-1; D is ambiguous. Germline V lookup: CDR1 SQVTM, CDR2 ANQGSEA. The ends were cut back, 1 base at V and 5 bases at J, with 24 bases in the middle. The CDR3 is 18 residues long. The DNA for the CDR3 is TGCAGCGTTGAAGGGTACTTGGACGGTACCCAACTAAACAATGAGCAGTTCTTC. Its protein is CSVEGYLDGTQLNNEQFF.

This clonotype was observed once. A read error may explain this, as a much larger clone is one base away. The J gene is TRBJ2-3, the V gene TRBV7-9, with 8 bases lining up with TRBD1. The CDR3 totals 15 residues. V lost 3 bases, J lost 4 bases, and 6 bases stayed unmatched. CDR1 SEHNR and CDR2 FQNEAQ come from the germline V gene (reference sequence). CDR3 loop: CASSFRDRSPDTQYF. Written as DNA, the CDR3 is TGTGCCAGCAGCTTCCGGGACAGGAGCCCAGATACGCAGTATTTT.

This clonotype has a handful of counts. The chain recombines TRBV9 with TRBJ2-7; D ambiguous. This CDR3 comprises 15 residues. The germline V and J ends were trimmed by 0 bases and 2 bases, with 12 bases remaining between them. Germline V gene data show CDR1 as SGDLS and CDR2 as YYNGEE. The CDR3 region has the DNA TGTGCCAGCAGCGTAGACCCGACATCGACCTACGAGCAGTACTTC. Translated, it gives CASSVDPTSTYEQYF.

A few counts support this clonotype. This sequence joins TRBV4-1 and TRBJ2-2; D is perhaps TRBD2 (6 bases). CDR3 length: 14 residues. Germline V lookup: CDR1 MGHRA, CDR2 YSYEKL. V was shortened by 7 bases and J by 1 base, with 10 bases between the two germline ends. The CDR3 region is CASKPGLNTGELFF. The CDR3 nucleotides are TGCGCCAGCAAACCGGGACTGAACACCGGGGAGCTGTTTTTT.

The V gene is TRBV6-5, the J gene TRBJ1-1, with D possibly being TRBD1 (5 bases). This CDR3 has 15 residues. The germline V and J ends were trimmed by 0 bases and 4 bases, with 12 bases remaining between them. Germline CDR1 and CDR2: MNHEY and SVGAGI. CDR3 sequence: CASSYSSQGGTEAFF. CDR3 nucleotide sequence: TGTGCCAGCAGTTACTCGAGTCAGGGCGGCACTGAAGCTTTCTTT.

This clonotype was recorded a few times. This chain uses TRBV20-1 with TRBJ2-3; weak D call: TRBD2 (5 bases). Germline loops: CDR1 DFQATT, CDR2 SNEGSKA (reference sequence). The V end lost 0 bases, the J end lost 6 bases, and 22 bases lay between the germline ends. The CDR3 is made up of 17 amino acids. CDR3 nucleotides: TGCAGTGCTAGAGATCCCTTGAGCGGTCAGATTCGGGATACGCAGTATTTT. This codes for CSARDPLSGQIRDTQYF.

This clonotype was recorded a few times. The V gene is TRBV5-1, the J gene TRBJ1-6; 10 nucleotides line up with TRBD1. Germline loops: CDR1 SGHRS, CDR2 YFSETQ. Trimming took 3 bases from V and 10 from J; bases not matched to a gene: 7. CDR3 size: 15 residues. DNA for the CDR3: TGCGCCAGCAGCTCCGGGACAGGGGAAGGATCACCCCTCCACTTT. It yields the protein CASSSGTGEGSPLHF. The full variable domain, in which reference TRBV5-1 and TRBJ1-6 provide the parts outside the CDR3, is KAGVTQTPRYLIKTRGQQVTLSCSPISGHRSVSWYQQTPGQGLQFLFEYFSETQRNKGNFPGRFSGRQFSNSRSEMNVSTLELGDSALYLCASSSGTGEGSPLHFGNGTRLTVT.

The chain couples TRBV20-1 to TRBJ2-1, with 7 bases identical to TRBD2. With 6 bases clipped from V and 6 bases from J, the junction kept 11 bases outside the gene matches. The CDR3 length is 14 residues. Per germline, CDR1 DFQATT and CDR2 SNEGSKA (reference sequence). The CDR3 nucleotides are TGCAGTGCGGTAGGGACTACTAGCGTCAATGAGCAGTTCTTC. Translation: CSAVGTTSVNEQFF.

The chain is built from TRBV5-1 and TRBJ1-1; a possible D gene is TRBD1 (5 bases). V was trimmed by 7 bases and J by 4 bases, leaving 26 bases between them. The germline CDR1 and CDR2 sequences are SGHRS and YFSETQ. This CDR3 contains 17 residues. CDR3 in amino acids: CASCFGGGLFGGTEAFF. CDR3 sequence (DNA): TGCGCCAGCTGTTTTGGGGGAGGCCTTTTTGGGGGCACTGAAGCTTTCTTT. Full variable domain (missing parts from reference TRBV5-1 and TRBJ1-1): KAGVTQTPRYLIKTRGQQVTLSCSPISGHRSVSWYQQTPGQGLQFLFEYFSETQRNKGNFPGRFSGRQFSNSRSEMNVSTLELGDSALYLCASCFGGGLFGGTEAFFGQGTRLTVV.

The genes are TRBV10-3 and TRBJ2-1, with 14 bases lining up with TRBD2. The germline CDR1 and CDR2 sequences are ENHRY and SYGVKD. The J segment lost 9 bases and the V segment lost 2 bases, leaving 6 bases of the junction unmatched. This CDR3 spans 16 amino acids. CDR3 in amino acids: CAISEMTSGGAAEQFF. In DNA form, the CDR3 reads TGTGCCATCAGTGAGATGACTAGCGGGGGGGCCGCTGAGCAGTTCTTC.

The chain recombines TRBV7-8 with TRBJ2-1; a possible D gene is TRBD1 (6 bases). Germline assignment: CDR1 SGHVS and CDR2 FQNEAQ. V lost 5 bases and J lost 10, with 12 bases in between. The CDR3 is 12 amino acids. The DNA of the CDR3 is TGTGCCAGCAGCGAACCGGGACAAGAGCAGTTCTTC. Translated, it gives CASSEPGQEQFF.

This clonotype was detected only a few times. This chain connects TRBV29-1 to TRBJ2-2; D remains unclear. This CDR3 region has 15 residues. CDR1 and CDR2 from the germline V gene are SQVTM and ANQGSEA. The V end lost 0 bases, the J end lost 8 bases, and 16 bases lay between the germline ends. The DNA for the CDR3 is TGCAGCGTTGAAGATCGAAAGGCACCGGCTGGGGAGCTGTTTTTT. This encodes CSVEDRKAPAGELFF.

Remarks on this clonotype: A read error may produce the germline difference seen at one junction end. This chain joins TRBV4-2 and TRBJ1-2; D possibly corresponds to TRBD1 (6 bases). The CDR3 has 14 amino acids. Looked up from germline, CDR1 is LGHNA and CDR2 is YNFKEQ. The DNA for the CDR3 is TGTGCCGGCAGCCAAGATCGTCAGGGGTCGGGCTACACCTTC. The encoded protein is CAGSQDRQGSGYTF.

The chain links TRBV6-1 to TRBJ1-2; 9 positions match TRBD1. The V gene end was trimmed by 5 bases and the J gene end by 5 bases; junction bases not matched to a gene: 12. CDR1 is MNHNS, CDR2 SASEGT, per germline. CDR3 length equals 16 residues. CDR3 sequence: CASSKSGTGFGYGYTF. In DNA, the CDR3 is TGTGCCAGCAGTAAATCCGGGACAGGGTTTGGGTATGGCTACACCTTC.

In this sample, this clonotype turned up many times. The chain recombines TRBV4-1 with TRBJ2-1; TRBD1 is a possible D gene (6 bases). In germline, CDR1 is MGHRA, CDR2 YSYEKL. This CDR3 has 15 amino acids. V was trimmed by 5 bases and J by 2 bases, leaving 13 bases between them. CDR3 residues: CASSRQDSPYNEQFF. CDR3 sequence (DNA): TGCGCCAGCAGCAGACAGGACTCTCCCTACAATGAGCAGTTCTTC.

This clonotype was counted a few times. The CDR3 coding sequence is TGTGCCAGCAGCCCGGGAACAGGGGTAGTACCCTACGAGCAGTACTTC. Translating gives CASSPGTGVVPYEQYF. The chain links TRBV7-3 to TRBJ2-7; 7 nucleotides align to TRBD1. Unmatched junction bases numbered 12, after V lost 5 bases and J lost 2 bases. The CDR3 totals 16 residues. Per the germline V gene, CDR1 is SGHTA and CDR2 is FQGTGA.

The chain recombines TRBV20-1 with TRBJ1-1; possible D gene TRBD1, 6 bases. CDR1 is DFQATT and CDR2 is SNEGSKA in the germline V gene (reference sequence). The CDR3 runs to 15 residues. V lost 2 bases and J lost 1, with 14 bases in between. The CDR3 loop is CSARPPRTANTEAFF. The CDR3, as DNA: TGCAGTGCTAGACCCCCTAGGACAGCGAACACTGAAGCTTTCTTT.

The chain uses TRBV20-1 and TRBJ1-1; possibly TRBD1 for D (5 bases). Germline V CDR1 and CDR2: DFQATT, SNEGSKA (reference sequence). The V and J ends lost 1 base and 6 bases respectively, with 12 bases between them. The CDR3 is made up of 13 amino acids. The DNA for the CDR3 is TGCAGTGCTAGAGCCCGGGGCCGGTCTGAAGCTTTCTTT. Residues: CSARARGRSEAFF.

The chain has TRBV12-3 or TRBV12-4 and TRBJ2-7; TRBD1 matches at 7 bases. V lost 2 bases to trimming and J lost 6 bases; unmatched junction nucleotides: 22. The CDR3 is 19 residues long. The DNA for the CDR3 is TGTGCCAGCAGTTTATTTTCCGGCGAAAGGGACAGACCCTACTCCGAGCAGTACTTC. The encoded protein is CASSLFSGERDRPYSEQYF.

Remarks on this clonotype: A much bigger clone sits one base away, suggesting this may be a read error. The gene calls are TRBV6-6 and TRBJ2-5; the match to TRBD1 covers 7 bases. V lost 4 bases to trimming and J lost 4 bases; unmatched junction nucleotides: 9. The germline CDR1 and CDR2 sequences are MNHNY and SVGAGI (reference sequence). This CDR3 has 15 residues. CDR3 loop: CASSSQRTGRETQYF. CDR3 bases: TGTGCCAGCAGTTCCCAACGGACAGGACGAGAGACCCAGTACTTC.